This T cell receptor (beta chain) emerged from a study of blood T cell repertoires in COVID-19. Original methodology: The authors estimated nucleated cell counts from reference gene primer amplification. TCRdb's copy holds only in-frame clones and misses some; the assay was immunoSEQ multiplex PCR. V and J calls and clone size are those listed in that table; D and trimming were worked out from the DNA. Of 450,000 or so clones detected, approximately 90% appear once; the ten largest clones hold more than 0.7%. V was pared by 6 bases and J by 5 bases, with 10 bases between. The CDR3 covers 11 residues. The germline CDR1 and CDR2 sequences are DFQATT and SNEGSKA (reference sequence). The table lists this clone with a count of one.

This TCR was recovered from a man aged 18 to 35 with COVID-19, enrolled during active disease. V usage is TRBV20-1 and J usage is TRBJ1-2; D might be TRBD1 (5 bases). The material sequenced was peripheral blood. The CDR3 nucleotides read TGCAGTGCACCCGACAGTTATGGCTACACCTTC. It encodes CSAPDSYGYTF.